This TCR beta chain was identified in a study of cytomegalovirus exposure and HLA in healthy donors. In the study overall: Of the donors genotyped, 398 in all, around 77% fell in the Caucasian-associated ancestry cluster.

The PCR used 60 Vbeta and 13 Jbeta primers. TCRdb's copy holds only in-frame clones and misses some; the assay was immunoSEQ multiplex PCR. Of 120,000 or so clones listed, approximately 80% are singletons. Overall study results and limits: Sequencing likely produced, as an artifact, a cluster of highly shared sequence variants.

Points on this clone: Its antigen is undetermined.

Germline V CDR1 and CDR2: SGHTA, FQGNSA. The CDR3 length is 15 residues. Trimming left V 6 bases short and J 3 bases short, with 16 bases between. The chain has TRBV7-2 and TRBJ2-3; weak D call: TRBD2 (6 bases). The sequenced sample was PBMCs. The source is a male donor in good health and CMV-seropositive. The CDR3, as DNA: TGTGCCAGCAGACTAGATAGCGGACGGACAGATACGCAGTATTTT. It translates to CASRLDSGRTDTQYF.